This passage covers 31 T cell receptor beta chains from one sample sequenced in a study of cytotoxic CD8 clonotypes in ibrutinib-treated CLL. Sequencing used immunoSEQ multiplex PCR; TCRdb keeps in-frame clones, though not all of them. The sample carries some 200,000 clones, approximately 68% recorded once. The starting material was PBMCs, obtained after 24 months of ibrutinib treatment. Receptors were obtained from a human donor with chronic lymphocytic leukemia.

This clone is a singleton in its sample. CDR3 residues: CASSSGQFNYEQYF. DNA for the CDR3: TGTGCCAGCAGCTCGGGACAGTTCAACTACGAGCAGTACTTC. The chain employs TRBV7-2 and TRBJ2-7; 7 bases align to TRBD1. This CDR3 comprises 14 residues. V trimming: 4 bases; J trimming: 3 bases; junction bases outside the gene matches: 6. Per the germline V gene, CDR1 is SGHTA and CDR2 is FQGNSA.

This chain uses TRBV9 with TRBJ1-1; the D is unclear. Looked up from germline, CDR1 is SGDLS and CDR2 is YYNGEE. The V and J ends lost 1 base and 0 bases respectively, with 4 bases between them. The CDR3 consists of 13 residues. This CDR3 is CASSVNMNTEAFF. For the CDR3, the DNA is TGTGCCAGCAGCGTAAACATGAACACTGAAGCTTTCTTT.

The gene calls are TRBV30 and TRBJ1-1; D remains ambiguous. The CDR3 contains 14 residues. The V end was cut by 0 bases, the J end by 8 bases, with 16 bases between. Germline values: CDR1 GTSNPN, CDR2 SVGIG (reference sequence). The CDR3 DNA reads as TGTGCCTGGAGTGTAACGAGACTCCCGAACGAAGCTTTCTTT. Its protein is CAWSVTRLPNEAFF.

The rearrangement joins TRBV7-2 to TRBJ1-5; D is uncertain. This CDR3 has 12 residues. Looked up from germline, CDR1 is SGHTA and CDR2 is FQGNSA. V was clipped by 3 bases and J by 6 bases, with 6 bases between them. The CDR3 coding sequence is TGTGCCAGCAGCTTGGATGCTCAGCCCCAGCATTTT. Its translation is CASSLDAQPQHF.

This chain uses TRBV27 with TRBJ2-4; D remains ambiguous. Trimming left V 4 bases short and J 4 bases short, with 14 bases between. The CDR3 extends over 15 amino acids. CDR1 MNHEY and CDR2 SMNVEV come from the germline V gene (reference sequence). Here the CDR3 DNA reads TGTGCCAGCAGTTCGCTATCTACGGAGAAAAACATTCAGTACTTC. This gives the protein CASSSLSTEKNIQYF.

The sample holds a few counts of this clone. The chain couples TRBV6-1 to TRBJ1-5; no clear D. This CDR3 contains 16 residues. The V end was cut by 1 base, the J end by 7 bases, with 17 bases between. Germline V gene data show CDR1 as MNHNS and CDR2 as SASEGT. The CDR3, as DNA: TGTGCCAGCAGTGAAGACTCGGGGTTGTTTGTGCAGCCCCAGCATTTT. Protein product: CASSEDSGLFVQPQHF.

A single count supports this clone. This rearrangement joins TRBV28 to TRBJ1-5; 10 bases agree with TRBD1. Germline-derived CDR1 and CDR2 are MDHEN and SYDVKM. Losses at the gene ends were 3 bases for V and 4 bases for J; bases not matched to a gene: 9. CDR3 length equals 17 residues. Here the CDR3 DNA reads TGTGCCAGCAGTTTGGGGACAGGGGATGCCCGAAATCAGCCCCAGCATTTT. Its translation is CASSLGTGDARNQPQHF.

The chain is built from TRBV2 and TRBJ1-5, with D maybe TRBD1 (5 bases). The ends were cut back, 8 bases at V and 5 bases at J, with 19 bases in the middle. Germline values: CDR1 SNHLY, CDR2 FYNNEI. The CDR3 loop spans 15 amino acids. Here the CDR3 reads CASRPSAGIDQPQHF. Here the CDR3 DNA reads TGTGCCAGCCGCCCGTCCGCAGGGATCGATCAGCCCCAGCATTTT.

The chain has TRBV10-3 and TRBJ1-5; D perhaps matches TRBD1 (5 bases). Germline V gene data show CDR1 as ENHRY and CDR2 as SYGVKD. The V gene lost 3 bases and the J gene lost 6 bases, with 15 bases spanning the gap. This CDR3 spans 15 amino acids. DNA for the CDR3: TGTGCCATCAGTGAAACTCCAGGGTTCGGTCAGCCCCAGCATTTT. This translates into CAISETPGFGQPQHF.

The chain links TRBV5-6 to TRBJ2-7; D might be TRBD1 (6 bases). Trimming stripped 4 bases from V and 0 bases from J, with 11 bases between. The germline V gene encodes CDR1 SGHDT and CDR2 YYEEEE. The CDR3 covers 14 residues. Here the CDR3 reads CASSNQGYSYEQYF. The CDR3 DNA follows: TGTGCCAGCAGCAACCAGGGGTACTCCTACGAGCAGTACTTC.

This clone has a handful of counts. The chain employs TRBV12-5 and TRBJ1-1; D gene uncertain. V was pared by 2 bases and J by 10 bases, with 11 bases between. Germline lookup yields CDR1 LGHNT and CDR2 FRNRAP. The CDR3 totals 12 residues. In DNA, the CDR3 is TGTGCTAGTGGTTTGAGTGGGTGGCGAGCTTTCTTT. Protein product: CASGLSGWRAFF.

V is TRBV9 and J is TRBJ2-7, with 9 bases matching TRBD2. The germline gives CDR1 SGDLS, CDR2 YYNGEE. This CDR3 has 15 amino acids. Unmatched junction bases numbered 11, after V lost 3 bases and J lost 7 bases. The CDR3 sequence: CASSARTSVGSEQYF. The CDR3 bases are TGTGCCAGCAGCGCCAGGACTAGCGTCGGATCTGAGCAGTACTTC.

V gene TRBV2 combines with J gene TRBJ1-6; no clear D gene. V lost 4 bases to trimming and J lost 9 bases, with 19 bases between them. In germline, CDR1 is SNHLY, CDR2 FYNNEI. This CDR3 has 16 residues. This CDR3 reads CASSGTQSGIGSPLHF. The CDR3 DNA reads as TGTGCCAGCAGTGGCACTCAATCCGGGATTGGTTCACCCCTCCACTTT.

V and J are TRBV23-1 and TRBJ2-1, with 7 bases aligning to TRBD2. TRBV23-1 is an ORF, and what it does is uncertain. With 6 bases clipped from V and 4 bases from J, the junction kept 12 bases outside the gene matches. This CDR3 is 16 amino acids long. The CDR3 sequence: CASSRPTRGVYNEQFF. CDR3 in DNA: TGCGCCAGCAGCCGACCGACACGGGGGGTGTACAATGAGCAGTTCTTC.

The CDR3 loop reads CASGLASSYEQYF. Written as DNA, the CDR3 is TGTGCCAGCGGACTAGCGTCATCCTACGAGCAGTACTTC. The chain employs TRBV5-4 and TRBJ2-7; 9 bases line up with TRBD2. From germline, CDR1 is SGHNT and CDR2 YYREEE (reference sequence). V dropped 7 bases and J dropped 1; count of bases not matched to a gene: 3. This CDR3 has 13 residues.

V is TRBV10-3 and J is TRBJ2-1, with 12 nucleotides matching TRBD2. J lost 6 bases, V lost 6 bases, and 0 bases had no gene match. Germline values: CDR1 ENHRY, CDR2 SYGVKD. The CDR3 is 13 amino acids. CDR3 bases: TGTGCCATCAGACTAGCGGGAGGCAATGAGCAGTTCTTC. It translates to CAIRLAGGNEQFF.

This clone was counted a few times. The CDR3 protein is CAWTFRQGAIEQYF. The CDR3 DNA sequence: TGTGCCTGGACGTTTCGGCAGGGGGCGATCGAGCAGTACTTC. The chain recombines TRBV30 with TRBJ2-7; 8 nucleotides align to TRBD1. CDR1 and CDR2 (germline): GTSNPN, SVGIG (reference sequence). The CDR3 runs to 14 residues. V lost 4 bases and J lost 6; bases outside the gene matches: 11.

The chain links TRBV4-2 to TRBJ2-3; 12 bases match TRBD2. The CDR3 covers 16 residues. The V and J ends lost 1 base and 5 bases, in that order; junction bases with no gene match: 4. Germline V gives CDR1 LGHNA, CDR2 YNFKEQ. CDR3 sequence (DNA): TGTGCCAGCAGCCAAGGACTAGCGGGAGTCGGAGATACGCAGTATTTT. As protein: CASSQGLAGVGDTQYF.

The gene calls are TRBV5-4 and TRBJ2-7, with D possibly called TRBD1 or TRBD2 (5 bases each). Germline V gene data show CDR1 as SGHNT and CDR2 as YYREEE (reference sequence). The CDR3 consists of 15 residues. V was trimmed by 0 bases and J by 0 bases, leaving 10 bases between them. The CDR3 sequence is CASSLEAGTSYEQYF. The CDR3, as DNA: TGTGCCAGCAGCTTGGAGGCAGGGACCTCCTACGAGCAGTACTTC.

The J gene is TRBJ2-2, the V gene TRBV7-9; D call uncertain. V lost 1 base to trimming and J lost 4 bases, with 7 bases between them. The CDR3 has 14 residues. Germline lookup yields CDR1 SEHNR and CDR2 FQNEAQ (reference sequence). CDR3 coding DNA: TGTGCCAGCAGCTTAGGGCTGGTCACCGGGGAGCTGTTTTTT. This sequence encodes CASSLGLVTGELFF.

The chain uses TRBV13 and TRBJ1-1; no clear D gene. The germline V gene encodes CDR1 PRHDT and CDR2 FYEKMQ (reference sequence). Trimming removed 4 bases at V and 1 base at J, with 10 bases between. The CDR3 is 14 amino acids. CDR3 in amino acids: CASSYGSWNTEAFF. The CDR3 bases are TGTGCCAGCAGCTATGGGAGTTGGAACACTGAAGCTTTCTTT. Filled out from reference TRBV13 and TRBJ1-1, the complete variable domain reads AAGVIQSPRHLIKEKRETATLKCYPIPRHDTVYWYQQGPGQDPQFLISFYEKMQSDKGSIPDRFSAQQFSDYHSELNMSSLELGDSALYFCASSYGSWNTEAFFGQGTRLTVV.

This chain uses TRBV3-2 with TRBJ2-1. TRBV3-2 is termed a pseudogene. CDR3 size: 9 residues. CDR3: CASGYEQFF. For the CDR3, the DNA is TGTGCCAGCGGTTATGAGCAGTTCTTC.

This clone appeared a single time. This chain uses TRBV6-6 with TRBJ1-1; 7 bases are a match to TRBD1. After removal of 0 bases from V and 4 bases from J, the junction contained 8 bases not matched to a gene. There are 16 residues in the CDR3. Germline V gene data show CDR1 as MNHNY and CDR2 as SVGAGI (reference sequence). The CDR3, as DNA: TGTGCCAGCAGTTACTCGCCGGGTAGGGGGCGCACTGAAGCTTTCTTT. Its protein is CASSYSPGRGRTEAFF.

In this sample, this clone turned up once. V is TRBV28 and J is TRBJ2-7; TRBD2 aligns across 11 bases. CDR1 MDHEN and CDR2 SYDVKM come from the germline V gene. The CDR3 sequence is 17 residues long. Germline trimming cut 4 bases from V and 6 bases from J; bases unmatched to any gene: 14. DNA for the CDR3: TGTGCCAGCAGTTCTAACCCTAGCGGGAGGTCCCTTCCCGAGCAGTACTTC. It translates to CASSSNPSGRSLPEQYF.

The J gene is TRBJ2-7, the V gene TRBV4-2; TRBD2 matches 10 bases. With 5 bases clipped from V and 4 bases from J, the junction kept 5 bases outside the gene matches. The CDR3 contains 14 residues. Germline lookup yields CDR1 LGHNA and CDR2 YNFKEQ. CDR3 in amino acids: CASSFRTSGYEQYF. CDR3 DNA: TGTGCCAGCAGCTTCCGGACTAGCGGTTACGAGCAGTACTTC.

This CDR3 reads CASSHTDVAGYEQYF. Here the CDR3 DNA reads TGTGCCAGCTCACATACGGACGTAGCGGGCTACGAGCAGTACTTC. This chain uses TRBV18 with TRBJ2-7; TRBD2 matches 7 bases. The germline gives CDR1 KGHSH, CDR2 LQKENI. The CDR3 is 15 residues long. V shed 4 bases and J 3 bases; nucleotides not matched to a gene: 9. Looking up the rest from reference TRBV18 and TRBJ2-7 gives the full variable domain: NAGVMQNPRHLVRRRGQEARLRCSPMKGHSHVYWYRQLPEEGLKFMVYLQKENIIDESGMPKERFSAEFPKEGPSILRIQQVVRGDSAAYFCASSHTDVAGYEQYFGPGTRLTVT.

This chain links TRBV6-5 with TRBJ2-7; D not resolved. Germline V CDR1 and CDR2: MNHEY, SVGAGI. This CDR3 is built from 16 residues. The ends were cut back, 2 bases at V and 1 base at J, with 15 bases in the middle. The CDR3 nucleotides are TGTGCCAGCAGTTACGGGCCAGAACCGGTATCCTACGAGCAGTACTTC. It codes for CASSYGPEPVSYEQYF.

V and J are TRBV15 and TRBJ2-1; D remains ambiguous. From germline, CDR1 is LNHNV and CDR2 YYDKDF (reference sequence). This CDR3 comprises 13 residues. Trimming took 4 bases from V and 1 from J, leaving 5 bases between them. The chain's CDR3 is CATSTLSYNEQFF. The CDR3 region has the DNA TGTGCCACCAGCACCCTTTCCTACAATGAGCAGTTCTTC.

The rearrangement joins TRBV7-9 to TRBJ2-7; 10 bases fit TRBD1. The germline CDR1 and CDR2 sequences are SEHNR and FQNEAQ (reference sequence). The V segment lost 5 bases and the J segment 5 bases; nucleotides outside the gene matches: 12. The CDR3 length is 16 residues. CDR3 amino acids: CASSLFGGTGENEQYF. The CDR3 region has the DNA TGTGCCAGCAGCCTCTTTGGCGGGACAGGGGAGAACGAGCAGTACTTC. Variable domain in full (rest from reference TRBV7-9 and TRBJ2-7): DTGVSQNPRHKITKRGQNVTFRCDPISEHNRLYWYRQTLGQGPEFLTYFQNEAQLEKSRLLSDRFSAERPKGSFSTLEIQRTEQGDSAMYLCASSLFGGTGENEQYFGPGTRLTVT.

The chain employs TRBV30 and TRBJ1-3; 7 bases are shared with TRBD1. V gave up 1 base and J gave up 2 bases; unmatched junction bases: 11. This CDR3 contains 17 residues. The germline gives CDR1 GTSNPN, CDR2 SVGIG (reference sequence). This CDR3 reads CAWSGDDRVYPGNTIYF. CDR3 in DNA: TGTGCCTGGAGTGGTGATGACAGGGTTTACCCTGGAAACACCATATATTTT.

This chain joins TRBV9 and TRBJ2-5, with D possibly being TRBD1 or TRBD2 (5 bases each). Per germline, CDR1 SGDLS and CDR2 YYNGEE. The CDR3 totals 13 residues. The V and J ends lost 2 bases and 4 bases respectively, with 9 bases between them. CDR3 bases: TGTGCCAGCAGCGTGGGGGTACGAGAGACCCAGTACTTC. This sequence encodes CASSVGVRETQYF.